This paragraph covers one T cell receptor (beta chain) sequence. Antigen unknown. TCRdb recomputed calls from the reads with MiXCR, one row per CDR3 protein. This sample has 250,000 to 300,000 distinct CDR3 sequences, with about 23% found just once. With 3 bases clipped from V and 2 bases from J, the junction kept 4 bases outside the gene matches. The CDR3 is 15 residues long. Germline V CDR1 and CDR2: SGHDT, YYEEEE. The data stem from a study of T cell repertoires in cytomegalovirus infection. On the study more broadly: CMV infection together with matching HLA type was indicated by public TCR beta signatures.

Points from the study as a whole: There were carriers of CMV plus the relevant HLA, and cumulative public TCR beta family frequency identified them. In two of eight donors, the top clonotype was HLA-C-restricted CMV-specific.

Input material: PBMCs. The TCR originated in a human donor in good health (CMV status not recorded). Some clones in this sample may be carry-over from other donors' samples. The chain combines TRBV5-6 with TRBJ2-3, with 9 bases fitting TRBD2. The CDR3 nucleotides are TGTGCCAGCAGCTGGGCGGGGGGGTTCACAGATACGCAGTATTTT. Protein: CASSWAGGFTDTQYF. Based on the CDR3 plus reference TRBV5-6 and TRBJ2-3, the full variable domain is DAGVTQSPTHLIKTRGQQVTLRCSPKSGHDTVSWYQQALGQGPQFIFQYYEEEERQRGNFPDRFSGHQFPNYSSELNVNALLLGDSALYLCASSWAGGFTDTQYFGPGTRLTVL.